The 7 T cell receptor beta chains listed next were all sequenced from one sample in a study of CXCR3 chemokines and chemotherapy response in bladder cancer. TCRdb redid the calling of the PCR reads with MiXCR, one entry per CDR3 protein. The sample consists of several thousand distinct CDR3 sequences, under 15% of them appearing once. This material was obtained from a patient whose treatment included neoadjuvant chemotherapy. The receptors here all came from a human donor with bladder cancer that responded to neoadjuvant chemotherapy.

This clonotype appeared many times. This rearrangement joins TRBV29-1 to TRBJ1-2; D uncertain. The V end lost 4 bases, the J end lost 6 bases, and 9 bases lay between the germline ends. Germline CDR1 and CDR2: SQVTM and ANQGSEA. The CDR3 covers 11 residues. This CDR3 is CSVGDIDGYTF. CDR3 sequence (DNA): TGCAGCGTTGGGGATATCGATGGCTACACCTTC. The full variable domain, its missing parts supplied by reference TRBV29-1 and TRBJ1-2, is SAVISQKPSRDICQRGTSLTIQCQVDSQVTMMFWYRQQPGQSLTLIATANQGSEATYESGFVIDKFPISRPNLTFSTLTVSNMSPEDSSIYLCSVGDIDGYTFGSGTRLTVV.

Judged by abundance, this clonotype is large. The gene calls are TRBV6-2 or TRBV6-3 and TRBJ2-1; 12 positions match TRBD2. After removal of 5 bases from V and 8 bases from J, the junction contained 16 bases not matched to a gene. Germline V lookup: CDR1 MNHEY, CDR2 SVGEGT. The CDR3 is made up of 18 amino acids. In DNA form, the CDR3 reads TGTGCCAGCAGTATACCGCCCAAGACTAGCGGGAGTTACTATGAGCAGTTCTTC. Protein sequence: CASSIPPKTSGSYYEQFF.

This chain joins TRBV6-2 or TRBV6-3 and TRBJ2-3, with 8 nucleotides matching TRBD2. The CDR3 covers 14 residues. Germline-derived CDR1 and CDR2 are MNHEY and SVGEGT. The V and J ends lost 7 bases and 2 bases, in that order; junction bases with no gene match: 5. DNA for the CDR3: TGTGCCAGCATTATACTAGCGGTCACAGATACGCAGTATTTT. Its translation is CASIILAVTDTQYF.

This rearrangement joins TRBV11-2 to TRBJ2-1; weak D call: TRBD2 (6 bases). This CDR3 is 14 amino acids long. V lost 1 base and J lost 6, with 10 bases in between. Germline-derived CDR1 and CDR2 are SGHAT and FQNNGV. The CDR3 DNA reads TGTGCCAGCAGCTTAGGGGCTAGCGTCAATGAGCAGTTCTTC. Encoded protein: CASSLGASVNEQFF.

This clonotype was observed many times. The chain uses TRBV12-3 or TRBV12-4 and TRBJ2-1; 13 bases agree with TRBD2. This CDR3 has 18 residues. V lost 6 bases and J lost 9; bases outside the gene matches: 17. As DNA, the CDR3 is TGTGCCAGCAGCGTGACTAGCGGGAGGTCGGTCGGTCGTGTTGAGCAGTTCTTC. Its translation: CASSVTSGRSVGRVEQFF.

In its sample, this clonotype ranks as medium-sized. The chain has TRBV10-3 and TRBJ2-7; D is possibly TRBD2 (6 bases). CDR1 and CDR2 (germline): ENHRY, SYGVKD. The CDR3 runs to 16 residues. The V gene lost 4 bases and the J gene lost 2 bases, with 18 bases spanning the gap. As DNA, the CDR3 is TGTGCCATCAGTGCAGGAGGAGACCGGGGGACCTACGAGCAGTACTTC. Translating gives CAISAGGDRGTYEQYF.

This clonotype was counted between two and nine times. J is TRBJ2-3 and V is TRBV7-2, with D possibly matching TRBD2 (7 bases). Germline loops: CDR1 SGHTA, CDR2 FQGNSA. V dropped 8 bases and J dropped 1 base, with 13 bases sitting between them. This CDR3 is built from 14 residues. CDR3 nucleotide sequence: TGTGCCAGCGGGGGGGGCGGCGGCACAGATACGCAGTATTTT. This sequence encodes CASGGGGGTDTQYF.